What follows are 7 T cell receptor beta chains derived from one specimen sequenced in a study of vaccination effects on CD4 cells after COVID-19. Within the ViraFEST assay, antigen-specific CD4+ T cells underwent expansion with viral peptide pools prior to sequencing. The authors isolated CD4+ T cells after around 9 days of culture. Each vaccine recipient was nucleocapsid antibody negative and had no prior SARS-CoV-2 infection. Which antigens these TCRs recognize remains unknown. Assay: immunoSEQ multiplex PCR; the TCRdb copy retains only in-frame clones and omits some. Among about 41,000 clones listed, 77% were seen once. The sample consisted of CD4+ T cells from PBMCs cultured with HCoV-NL63 spike peptides, taken before COVID-19 vaccination. The source is a human donor who received a COVID-19 vaccine.

This chain links TRBV9 with TRBJ2-5; D assignment may be TRBD1 or TRBD2 (5 bases each). Germline lookup yields CDR1 SGDLS and CDR2 YYNGEE. With 0 bases removed from V and 9 bases from J, the gap between germline ends came to 15 bases. The length of the CDR3 is 14 residues. CDR3: CASSVDSGLGAQYF. CDR3 in DNA: TGTGCCAGCAGCGTAGATTCAGGGCTGGGGGCCCAGTACTTC.

The chain employs TRBV6-5 and TRBJ1-3; D is unresolved. The length of the CDR3 is 11 residues. Trimming took off 8 bases at V and 3 bases at J, with 5 bases between the two ends. Germline CDR1 MNHEY, CDR2 SVGAGI. CDR3 coding DNA: TGTGCCAGCCTCGGTGGAAACACCATATATTTT. It translates to CASLGGNTIYF.

The CDR3 sequence: CASSQQAGEYNEQFF. Written as DNA, the CDR3 is TGTGCCAGCAGTCAACAAGCCGGGGAATACAATGAGCAGTTCTTC. This chain connects TRBV6-2 or TRBV6-3 to TRBJ2-1, with a weak D call TRBD2 (5 bases). CDR1 is MNHEY, CDR2 SVGEGT, per germline. V lost 5 bases and J 4 bases, leaving 15 bases between the germline ends. There are 15 residues in the CDR3.

This clone was counted a few times. The genes are TRBV6-5 and TRBJ1-1, with D possibly matching TRBD1 (6 bases). The CDR3 runs to 13 residues. Trimming left V 6 bases short and J 3 bases short, with 11 bases between. Germline V gene data show CDR1 as MNHEY and CDR2 as SVGAGI. CDR3 amino acids: CASSERQDTEAFF. The CDR3 DNA reads TGTGCCAGCAGCGAGCGACAGGACACTGAAGCTTTCTTT.

The chain carries TRBV30 and TRBJ1-1, with TRBD1 identical over 11 bases. V trimming: 3 bases; J trimming: 0 bases; junction bases outside the gene matches: 12. The germline CDR1 and CDR2 sequences are GTSNPN and SVGIG (reference sequence). The CDR3 sequence is 18 residues long. This CDR3 reads CAWSRGGDRGFLNTEAFF. The CDR3 DNA sequence: TGTGCCTGGAGCCGAGGCGGGGACAGGGGGTTTCTGAACACTGAAGCTTTCTTT.

The rearrangement links TRBV19 to TRBJ2-3, with D possibly being TRBD1 or TRBD2 (6 bases each). This CDR3 has 14 residues. The V gene lost 7 bases and the J gene lost 9 bases, with 20 bases spanning the gap. Germline values: CDR1 LNHDA, CDR2 SQIVND (reference sequence). In DNA form, the CDR3 reads TGTGCCAGTAACATCGGGGGCTTACGGGGAACGCAGTATTTT. This gives the protein CASNIGGLRGTQYF.

V gene TRBV4-2 combines with J gene TRBJ1-1; tentative D call: TRBD1 (5 bases). The CDR3 runs to 11 residues. The germline CDR1 and CDR2 sequences are LGHNA and YNFKEQ. V dropped 6 bases and J dropped 8 bases, with 10 bases sitting between them. CDR3 protein: CASRLKGEAFF. CDR3 DNA sequence: TGTGCCAGCAGGCTTAAGGGGGAAGCTTTCTTT.